This T cell receptor beta chain stems from a study of cytomegalovirus exposure and HLA in healthy donors. Background on the study: Researchers found that 81% of fewer than 450 genotyped donors fell within the Caucasian-associated ancestry cluster. Points from the study as a whole: HLA allele associations emerged for about 16,000 TCR beta sequences in a later analysis, at 0.05 false discovery rate.

This clone appeared a few times. Its specificity is unknown. Germline and junction disagree at one end, which may indicate a read error. In the PCR, 60 Vbeta and 13 Jbeta primers were used. Assay: immunoSEQ multiplex PCR; the TCRdb copy retains only in-frame clones and omits some. The data show around 130,000 clones, with about 80% seen just once and just over 1% held by the top ten. The source of this sequence is a human donor in good health. Specimen: PBMCs.

The CDR3 sequence is CASSLGRTGELF. The CDR3 DNA is TGTGCCAGCAGCTTGGGTCGGACAGGTGAGCTGTTT. The chain links TRBV5-6 to TRBJ1-4; TRBD1 agrees at 7 bases. Germline values: CDR1 SGHDT, CDR2 YYEEEE. The CDR3 is 12 residues long.